The 24 T cell receptor beta chains presented below share a single source sample, sequenced in a study of T cell repertoires in cytomegalovirus infection. A single record per CDR3 protein comes from TCRdb applying MiXCR to the reads. The sample lists approximately 320,000 distinct CDR3 sequences, around 9.5% occurring once. Sample: PBMCs. The receptors stem from a human donor in good health (CMV status not recorded). Some clones in this sample may be carry-over from other donors' samples.

The chain links TRBV19 to TRBJ2-1; 8 bases fit TRBD1. The CDR3 contains 14 residues. CDR1 LNHDA and CDR2 SQIVND come from the germline V gene (reference sequence). The ends lost 6 bases at V and 7 bases at J; junction bases unmatched: 8. CDR3 in DNA: TGTGCCAGTAGGGGGACAGGTCTAGAAAATGAGCAGTTCTTC. Its translation: CASRGTGLENEQFF.

This chain uses TRBV7-2 with TRBJ2-5; 12 bases line up with TRBD2. V shed 2 bases, J shed 5 bases, and the junction held 3 bases outside the gene matches. Germline values: CDR1 SGHTA, CDR2 FQGNSA. The CDR3 loop spans 15 amino acids. This CDR3 reads CASSLRLAGAETQYF. DNA of the CDR3: TGTGCCAGCAGCTTAAGACTAGCGGGGGCGGAGACCCAGTACTTC.

This sequence joins TRBV4-3 and TRBJ2-1; D gene unclear. CDR3 size: 16 residues. Trimming removed 0 bases from V and 0 bases from J, with 9 bases in between. The germline V gene has CDR1 LGHNA and CDR2 YSLEER. The DNA of the CDR3 is TGCGCCAGCAGCCAAGAAGACTGGAGCTCCTACAATGAGCAGTTCTTC. It is translated as CASSQEDWSSYNEQFF.

This clonotype was detected only a few times. This chain links TRBV20-1 with TRBJ1-2; TRBD1 might be the D (5 bases). Trimming pared 2 bases from V and 10 bases from J, leaving 20 bases between. The CDR3 is 14 residues long. CDR1 DFQATT and CDR2 SNEGSKA come from the germline V gene (reference sequence). The CDR3 DNA reads as TGCAGTGCTAGACCTGGGACTCGGAGGGGTCCCTACACCTTC. It translates to CSARPGTRRGPYTF.

Many counts were recorded for this clonotype. The V gene is TRBV6-2 or TRBV6-3, the J gene TRBJ2-3, with a tentative D call TRBD2 (6 bases). The V gene lost 5 bases and the J gene lost 0 bases, with 18 bases spanning the gap. This CDR3 region has 17 residues. Germline-derived CDR1 and CDR2 are MNHEY and SVGEGT. CDR3: CASSEMGLRTSTDTQYF. CDR3 coding DNA: TGTGCCAGCAGTGAGATGGGACTCCGGACTAGCACAGATACGCAGTATTTT.

There are many counts of this clonotype. The rearrangement links TRBV7-8 to TRBJ2-7; D gene ambiguous. The CDR3 loop spans 12 amino acids. V shed 8 bases and J shed 3 bases, with 11 bases lying between them. Germline CDR1 is SGHVS and CDR2 is FQNEAQ. The CDR3 spells CASSVQDYEQYF. CDR3 bases: TGTGCCAGCTCAGTACAAGACTACGAGCAGTACTTC.

The chain combines TRBV24-1 with TRBJ2-7; the D gene could be TRBD1 or TRBD2 (6 bases each). Per germline, CDR1 KGHDR and CDR2 SFDVKD. The CDR3 totals 16 residues. Trimming removed 4 bases at V and 0 bases at J, with 15 bases between. As DNA, the CDR3 is TGTGCCACCAGTGACCAAGGAGAGGGGGGCTCCTACGAGCAGTACTTC. Its protein product is CATSDQGEGGSYEQYF.

This chain uses TRBV12-3 or TRBV12-4 with TRBJ2-1; TRBD2 aligns across 13 bases. The CDR3 length is 17 residues. The ends lost 4 bases at V and 8 bases at J; junction bases unmatched: 11. CDR3 loop: CASSSKRTSGSFYEQFF. CDR3 coding DNA: TGTGCCAGCAGTTCGAAACGGACTAGCGGGAGTTTCTATGAGCAGTTCTTC.

This chain joins TRBV12-3 or TRBV12-4 and TRBJ1-1, with D hard to call. Deletions cut 3 bases from V and 8 bases from J, with 16 bases between. CDR3 size: 14 residues. This chain's CDR3 is CASSLGHGSGEAFF. The CDR3 nucleotides are TGTGCCAGCAGTTTGGGCCACGGATCCGGAGAAGCTTTCTTT.

This clonotype was seen ten or more times. The chain carries TRBV6-2 or TRBV6-3 and TRBJ2-5; D gene uncertain. The CDR3 consists of 13 residues. V lost 9 bases, J lost 2 bases, and 13 bases lay in between. Germline V CDR1 and CDR2: MNHEY, SVGEGT. The CDR3 nucleotides read TGTGCCAGGACACCACCATTGCAAGAGACCCAGTACTTC. It is translated as CARTPPLQETQYF.

This clonotype was counted many times. This sequence joins TRBV7-6 and TRBJ2-1, with D possibly TRBD1 on 6 matching bases. CDR3 size: 17 residues. V was clipped by 0 bases and J by 0 bases, with 12 bases between them. Germline V lookup: CDR1 SGHVS, CDR2 FNYEAQ. The DNA for the CDR3 is TGTGCCAGCAGCTTAGCGCAGGGGCTCAGCTCCTACAATGAGCAGTTCTTC. Protein sequence: CASSLAQGLSSYNEQFF.

The gene calls are TRBV10-3 and TRBJ2-1, with D tentatively TRBD1 or TRBD2 (5 bases each). Germline V gene sequence: CDR1 ENHRY, CDR2 SYGVKD. The CDR3 runs to 14 residues. Trimming took 6 bases from V and 3 from J, leaving 12 bases between them. Written as DNA, the CDR3 is TGTGCCATCAGGCCCGGGACGAGCTACAATGAGCAGTTCTTC. Amino acids: CAIRPGTSYNEQFF.

This clonotype was picked up a small number of times. The gene calls are TRBV28 and TRBJ1-1, with TRBD1 as a possible D gene (5 bases). This CDR3 contains 16 residues. The V gene's germline CDR1 is MDHEN and CDR2 SYDVKM. V lost 8 bases, J lost 5 bases, and 24 bases lay in between. CDR3 sequence: CASRLLFRGQETEAFF. Here the CDR3 DNA reads TGTGCCAGCCGACTTCTTTTTAGGGGCCAGGAGACTGAAGCTTTCTTT.

The chain links TRBV7-2 to TRBJ1-1; perhaps TRBD1 as D (6 bases). V was clipped by 2 bases and J by 1 base, with 11 bases between them. CDR3 length equals 15 residues. CDR1 SGHTA and CDR2 FQGNSA come from the germline V gene. CDR3 loop: CASSLKLGANTEAFF. The CDR3 coding sequence is TGTGCCAGCAGCTTAAAACTGGGGGCGAACACTGAAGCTTTCTTT.

This sequence joins TRBV12-3 or TRBV12-4 and TRBJ2-1; D possibly corresponds to TRBD2 (5 bases). This CDR3 spans 15 amino acids. V lost 5 bases and J 6 bases, leaving 17 bases between the germline ends. CDR3 sequence (DNA): TGTGCCAGCAGTACCGGACTGACTGTCTCCAATGAGCAGTTCTTC. It encodes CASSTGLTVSNEQFF.

This clonotype was seen a handful of times. The rearrangement uses TRBV4-2 and TRBJ1-1; D is perhaps TRBD1 (5 bases). This CDR3 spans 15 amino acids. Germline V gives CDR1 LGHNA, CDR2 YNFKEQ. V shed 5 bases and J shed 5 bases, with 18 bases lying between them. The DNA of the CDR3 is TGTGCCAGCAGCGACGCGATTAGGGGTTATACTGAAGCTTTCTTT. Residues: CASSDAIRGYTEAFF.

This clonotype was counted at least ten times. The chain recombines TRBV7-2 with TRBJ2-5; possibly TRBD1 or TRBD2 for D (5 bases each). The V end was cut by 0 bases, the J end by 5 bases, with 10 bases between. The length of the CDR3 is 14 residues. CDR1 and CDR2 (germline): SGHTA, FQGNSA. CDR3 in amino acids: CASSLAGVGETQYF. The CDR3 DNA is TGTGCCAGCAGCTTAGCGGGGGTGGGTGAGACCCAGTACTTC.

The chain employs TRBV6-8 and TRBJ2-6, with 10 bases aligning to TRBD1. The V gene's germline CDR1 is MNHGY and CDR2 SAAAGT. The V and J ends lost 6 bases and 0 bases, in that order; junction bases with no gene match: 11. The CDR3 length is 19 residues. The CDR3 here is CASRPRDRGALSGANVLTF. CDR3 DNA sequence: TGTGCCAGCAGACCGAGGGACAGGGGCGCCCTCTCTGGGGCCAACGTCCTGACTTTC.

This clonotype was found many times. This sequence joins TRBV7-2 and TRBJ1-4; D not resolved. There are 15 residues in the CDR3. Germline V gene sequence: CDR1 SGHTA, CDR2 FQGNSA. The V end was cut by 4 bases, the J end by 0 bases, with 9 bases between. CDR3 DNA: TGTGCCAGCAGCTGGGATGCCGCAACTAATGAAAAACTGTTTTTT. It codes for CASSWDAATNEKLFF. Variable domain in full (rest from reference TRBV7-2 and TRBJ1-4): GAGVSQSPSNKVTEKGKDVELRCDPISGHTALYWYRQSLGQGLEFLIYFQGNSAPDKSGLPSDRFSAERTGGSVSTLTIQRTQQEDSAVYLCASSWDAATNEKLFFGSGTQLSVL.

This clonotype showed up just a few times. This chain uses TRBV7-9 with TRBJ2-3, with unresolved D. The CDR3 is made up of 13 amino acids. V was trimmed by 1 base and J by 7 bases, leaving 9 bases between them. From germline, CDR1 is SEHNR and CDR2 FQNEAQ (reference sequence). CDR3 sequence: CASSLVRVNTQYF. Written as DNA, the CDR3 is TGTGCCAGCAGCTTAGTTAGGGTCAATACGCAGTATTTT.

There are many counts of this clonotype. The genes are TRBV20-1 and TRBJ1-3, with 9 bases identical to TRBD1. Trimming took 6 bases from V and 1 from J; bases not matched to a gene: 4. This CDR3 comprises 14 residues. CDR1 and CDR2 from the germline V gene are DFQATT and SNEGSKA (reference sequence). The CDR3 nucleotides read TGCAGTGCCGGGACAGGGTCTTCTGGAAACACCATATATTTT. It encodes CSAGTGSSGNTIYF.

V usage is TRBV15 and J usage is TRBJ1-1; unclear D gene. The V gene lost 0 bases and the J gene lost 4 bases, with 6 bases spanning the gap. Germline values: CDR1 LNHNV, CDR2 YYDKDF (reference sequence). There are 13 residues in the CDR3. In DNA form, the CDR3 reads TGTGCCACCAGCAGAGAGTCCACCACTGAAGCTTTCTTT. Its translation: CATSRESTTEAFF.

This clonotype was picked up many times. The chain combines TRBV7-2 with TRBJ2-4, with 15 nucleotides matching TRBD2. The CDR3 is 17 residues long. The germline V gene has CDR1 SGHTA and CDR2 FQGNSA. V gave up 5 bases and J gave up 4 bases; unmatched junction bases: 6. CDR3 nucleotide sequence: TGTGCCAGCAGCCGGACTAGCGGGGGGGCTACTAAAAACATTCAGTACTTC. Encoded protein: CASSRTSGGATKNIQYF.

This clonotype was found many times. The rearrangement links TRBV7-2 to TRBJ1-4; D is unresolved. V was shortened by 1 base and J by 3 bases, with 9 bases between the two germline ends. In germline, CDR1 is SGHTA, CDR2 FQGNSA. This CDR3 has 15 amino acids. The CDR3 DNA reads TGTGCCAGCAGCTTAGTTCGTGACGCTAATGAAAAACTGTTTTTT. It encodes CASSLVRDANEKLFF.